What follows describes a single T cell receptor (beta chain). The antigen is unknown. This entry belongs to a study of T cell responses to AZD1222 COVID-19 vaccine. Libraries were prepared by immunoSEQ multiplex PCR; TCRdb keeps only in-frame clonotypes and omits some of them. The profile shows some 110,000 clones, around nine tenths of them singletons. Regarding the study as a whole: Unmutated variant regions reportedly attract nearly half of all spike-specific TCRs. Seropositivity was recorded at baseline in only a handful of AZD1222 recipients. Repertoire sampling was restricted to post-peak T cell response timepoints. At 160-218 and 743-854, vaccine-associated CD4 TCRs were dominant, and they spanned spike.

There are 16 residues in the CDR3. V lost 4 bases and J 0 bases, leaving 16 bases between the germline ends. Per the germline V gene, CDR1 is SGHVS and CDR2 is FQNEAQ. The rearrangement links TRBV7-8 to TRBJ2-7; D gene ambiguous. This material consisted of peripheral blood, taken 28 days after the second AZD1222 dose. The TCR was taken from an adult who received the AZD1222 COVID-19 vaccine. The CDR3 loop is CASSSSDGVSSYEQYF. CDR3 bases: TGTGCCAGCAGCTCCTCGGACGGAGTTAGCTCCTACGAGCAGTACTTC.